This entry describes one T cell receptor (beta chain). Antigen unknown. The data stem from a study of identifying expanded T cells in peripheral blood. Overall study results and limits: Across healthy donors, higher total template counts meant significantly greater approximately 2-week count variance.

V dropped 3 bases and J dropped 5 bases, with 7 bases sitting between them. Germline CDR1 is WNHNN and CDR2 is SYGVQD (reference sequence). There are 13 residues in the CDR3. Only in-frame clones appear in the TCRdb table, and some are missing; sequencing was by immunoSEQ multiplex PCR. Among 95,000 to 100,000 clones, 70% to 90% were seen once, and the ten largest hold 15% to 20%. The V call is TRBV10-1, the J call TRBJ2-2; maybe TRBD1 (5 bases). The clonotype originates from a person aged 18-70 years in good health. The sample consisted of blood. The CDR3 sequence: CASSDPGTGELFF. The CDR3, as DNA: TGCGCCAGCAGTGACCCAGGGACCGGGGAGCTGTTTTTT.